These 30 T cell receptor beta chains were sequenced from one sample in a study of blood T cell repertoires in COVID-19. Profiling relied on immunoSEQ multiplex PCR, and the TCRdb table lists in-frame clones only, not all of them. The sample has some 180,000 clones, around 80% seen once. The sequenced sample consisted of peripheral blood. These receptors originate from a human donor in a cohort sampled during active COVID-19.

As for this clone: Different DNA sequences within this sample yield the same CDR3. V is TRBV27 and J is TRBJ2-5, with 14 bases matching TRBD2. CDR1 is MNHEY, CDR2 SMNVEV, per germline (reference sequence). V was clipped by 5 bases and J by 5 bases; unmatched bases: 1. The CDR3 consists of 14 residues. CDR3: CASSRLAGGETQYF. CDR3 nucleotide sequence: TGTGCCAGCAGTCGACTAGCGGGAGGGGAGACCCAGTACTTC.

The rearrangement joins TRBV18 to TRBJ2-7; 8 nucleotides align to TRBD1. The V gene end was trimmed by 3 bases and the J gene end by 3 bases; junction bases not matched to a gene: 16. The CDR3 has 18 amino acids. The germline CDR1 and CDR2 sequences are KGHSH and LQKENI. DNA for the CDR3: TGTGCCAGCTCACCCCTATTACCGACTCGGACAGGGTACTACGAGCAGTACTTC. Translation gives CASSPLLPTRTGYYEQYF.

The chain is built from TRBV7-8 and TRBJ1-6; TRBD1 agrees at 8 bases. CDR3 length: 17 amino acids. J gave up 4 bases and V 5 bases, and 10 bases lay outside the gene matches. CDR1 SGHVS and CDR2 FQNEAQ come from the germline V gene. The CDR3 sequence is CASSQAGQGSYNSPLHF. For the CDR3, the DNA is TGTGCCAGCAGCCAGGCCGGACAGGGATCATATAATTCACCCCTCCACTTT. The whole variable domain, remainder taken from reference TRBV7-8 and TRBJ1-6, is GAGVSQSPRYKVAKRGQDVALRCDPISGHVSLFWYQQALGQGPEFLTYFQNEAQLDKSGLPSDRFFAERPEGSVSTLKIQRTQQEDSAVYLCASSQAGQGSYNSPLHFGNGTRLTVT.

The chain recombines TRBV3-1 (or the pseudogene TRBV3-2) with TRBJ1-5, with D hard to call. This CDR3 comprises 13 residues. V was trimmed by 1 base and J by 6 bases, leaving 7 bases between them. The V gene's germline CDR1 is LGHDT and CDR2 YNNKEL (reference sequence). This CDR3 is CASSQARTQPQHF. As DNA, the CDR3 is TGTGCCAGCAGCCAAGCGCGCACTCAGCCCCAGCATTTT.

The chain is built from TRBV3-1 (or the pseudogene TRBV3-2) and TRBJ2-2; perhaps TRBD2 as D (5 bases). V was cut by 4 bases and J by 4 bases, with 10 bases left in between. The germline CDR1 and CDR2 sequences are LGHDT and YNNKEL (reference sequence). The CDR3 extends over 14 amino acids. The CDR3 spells CASSPGYVTGELFF. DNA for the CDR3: TGTGCCAGCAGCCCGGGATATGTCACCGGGGAGCTGTTTTTT.

The CDR3 sequence is CASSTDRGGTEAFF. DNA for the CDR3: TGCGCCAGCAGCACAGACAGGGGAGGGACTGAAGCTTTCTTT. The rearrangement uses TRBV5-1 and TRBJ1-1; 8 bases match TRBD1. V shed 4 bases, J shed 5 bases, and the junction held 7 bases outside the gene matches. The CDR3 runs 14 residues. The germline V gene encodes CDR1 SGHRS and CDR2 YFSETQ.

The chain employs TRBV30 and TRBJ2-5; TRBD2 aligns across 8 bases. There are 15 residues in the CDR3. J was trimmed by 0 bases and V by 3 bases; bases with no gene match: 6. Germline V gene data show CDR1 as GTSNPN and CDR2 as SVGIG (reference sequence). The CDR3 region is CAWRALAGYQETQYF. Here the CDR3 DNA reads TGTGCCTGGAGGGCTCTAGCGGGTTACCAAGAGACCCAGTACTTC. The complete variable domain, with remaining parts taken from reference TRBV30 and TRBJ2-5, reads SQTIHQWPATLVQPVGSPLSLECTVEGTSNPNLYWYRQAAGRGLQLLFYSVGIGQISSEVPQNLSASRPQDRQFILSSKKLLLSDSGFYLCAWRALAGYQETQYFGPGTRLLVL.

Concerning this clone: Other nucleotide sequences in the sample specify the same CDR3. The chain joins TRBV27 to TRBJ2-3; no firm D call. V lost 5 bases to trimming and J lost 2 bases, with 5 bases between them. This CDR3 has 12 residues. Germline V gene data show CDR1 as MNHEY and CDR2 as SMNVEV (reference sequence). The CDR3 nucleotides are TGTGCCAGCAGTCCTTCCACAGATACGCAGTATTTT. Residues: CASSPSTDTQYF.

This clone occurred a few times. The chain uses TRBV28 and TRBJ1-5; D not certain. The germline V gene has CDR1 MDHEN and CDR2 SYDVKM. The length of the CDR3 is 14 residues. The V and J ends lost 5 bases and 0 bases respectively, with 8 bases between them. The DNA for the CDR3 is TGTGCCAGCAGTCCGTTGGCTAGCAATCAGCCCCAGCATTTT. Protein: CASSPLASNQPQHF.

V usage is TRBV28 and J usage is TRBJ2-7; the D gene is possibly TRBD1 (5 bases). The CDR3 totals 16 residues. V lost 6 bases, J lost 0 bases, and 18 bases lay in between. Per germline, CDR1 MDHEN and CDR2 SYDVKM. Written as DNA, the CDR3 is TGTGCCAGCAGGTCGCCTTCGGCAGGGCGCTCCTACGAGCAGTACTTC. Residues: CASRSPSAGRSYEQYF.

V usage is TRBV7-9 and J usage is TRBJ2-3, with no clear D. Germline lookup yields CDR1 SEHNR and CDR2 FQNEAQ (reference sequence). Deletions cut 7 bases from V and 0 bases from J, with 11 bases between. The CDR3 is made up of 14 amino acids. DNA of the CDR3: TGTGCCAGCACCCGGTCCCCAAGCACAGATACGCAGTATTTT. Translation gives CASTRSPSTDTQYF.

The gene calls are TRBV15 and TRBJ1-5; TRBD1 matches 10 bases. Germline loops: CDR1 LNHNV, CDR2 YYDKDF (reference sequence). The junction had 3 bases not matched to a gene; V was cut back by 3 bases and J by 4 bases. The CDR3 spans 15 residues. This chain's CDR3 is CATSRGTGANQPQHF. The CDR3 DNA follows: TGTGCCACCAGCAGGGGGACAGGGGCGAATCAGCCCCAGCATTTT.

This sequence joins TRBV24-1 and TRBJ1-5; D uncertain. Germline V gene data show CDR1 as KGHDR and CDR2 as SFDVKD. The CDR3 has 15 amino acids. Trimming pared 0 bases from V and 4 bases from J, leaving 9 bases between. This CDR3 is CATSDLRPRNQPQHF. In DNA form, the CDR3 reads TGTGCCACCAGTGATTTGCGGCCGAGGAATCAGCCCCAGCATTTT.

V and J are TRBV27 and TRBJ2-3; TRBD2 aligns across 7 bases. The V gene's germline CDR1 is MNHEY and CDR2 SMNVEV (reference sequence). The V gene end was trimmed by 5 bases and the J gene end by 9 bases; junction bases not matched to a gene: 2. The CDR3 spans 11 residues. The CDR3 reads CASSLGGTQYF. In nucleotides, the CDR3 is TGTGCCAGCAGTCTGGGGGGGACGCAGTATTTT.

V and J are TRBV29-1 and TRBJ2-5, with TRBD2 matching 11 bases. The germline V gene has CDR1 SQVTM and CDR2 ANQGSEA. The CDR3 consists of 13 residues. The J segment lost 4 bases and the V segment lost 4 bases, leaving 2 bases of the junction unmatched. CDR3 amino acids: CSVGGLAGETQYF. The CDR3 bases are TGCAGCGTTGGAGGACTAGCGGGAGAGACCCAGTACTTC.

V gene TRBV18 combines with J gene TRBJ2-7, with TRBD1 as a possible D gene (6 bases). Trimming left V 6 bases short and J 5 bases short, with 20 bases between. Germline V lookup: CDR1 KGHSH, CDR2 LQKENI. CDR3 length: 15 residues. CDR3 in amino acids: CASSPHRAIFDEQYF. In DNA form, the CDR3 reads TGTGCCAGCTCTCCTCACAGGGCCATTTTCGACGAGCAGTACTTC.

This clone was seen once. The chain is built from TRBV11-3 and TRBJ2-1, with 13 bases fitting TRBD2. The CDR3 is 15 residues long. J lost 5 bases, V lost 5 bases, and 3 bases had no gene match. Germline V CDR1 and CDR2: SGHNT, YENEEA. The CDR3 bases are TGTGCCAGCAGCCTCGGGACTAGCGGGAACAATGAGCAGTTCTTC. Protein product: CASSLGTSGNNEQFF. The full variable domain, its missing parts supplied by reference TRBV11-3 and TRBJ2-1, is EAGVVQSPRYKIIEKKQPVAFWCNPISGHNTLYWYLQNLGQGPELLIRYENEEAVDDSQLPKDRFSAERLKGVDSTLKIQPAELGDSAVYLCASSLGTSGNNEQFFGPGTRLTVL.

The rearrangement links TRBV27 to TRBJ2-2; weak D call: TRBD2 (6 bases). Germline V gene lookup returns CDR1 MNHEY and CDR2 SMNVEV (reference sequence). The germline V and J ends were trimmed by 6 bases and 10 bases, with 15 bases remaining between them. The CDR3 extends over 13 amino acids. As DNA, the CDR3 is TGTGCCAGCAGACAACCGGGACTCCCGGAGCTGTTTTTT. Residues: CASRQPGLPELFF.

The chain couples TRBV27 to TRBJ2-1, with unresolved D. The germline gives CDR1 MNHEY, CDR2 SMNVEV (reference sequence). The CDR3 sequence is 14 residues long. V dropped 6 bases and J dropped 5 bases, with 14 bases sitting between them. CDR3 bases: TGTGCCAGCAGCTTTCGGGTTCCCAACAATGAGCAGTTCTTC. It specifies CASSFRVPNNEQFF.

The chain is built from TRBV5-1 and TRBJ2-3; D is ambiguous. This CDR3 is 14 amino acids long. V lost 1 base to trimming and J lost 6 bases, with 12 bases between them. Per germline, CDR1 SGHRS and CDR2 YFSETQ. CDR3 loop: CASSLSKLVDTQYF. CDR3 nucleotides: TGCGCCAGCAGCTTGAGCAAGCTAGTTGATACGCAGTATTTT.

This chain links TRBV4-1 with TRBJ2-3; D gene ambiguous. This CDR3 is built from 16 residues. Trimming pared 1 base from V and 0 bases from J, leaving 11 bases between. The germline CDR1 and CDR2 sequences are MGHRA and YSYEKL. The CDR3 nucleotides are TGCGCCAGCAGCCAAGGCGCCCGATTAAGCACAGATACGCAGTATTTT. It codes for CASSQGARLSTDTQYF.

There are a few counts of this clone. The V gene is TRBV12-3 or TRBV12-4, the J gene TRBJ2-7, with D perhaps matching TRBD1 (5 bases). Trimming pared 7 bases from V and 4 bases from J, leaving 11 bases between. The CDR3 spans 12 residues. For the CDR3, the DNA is TGTGCCAGCACCGCGACAGATTACGAGCAGTACTTC. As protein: CASTATDYEQYF.

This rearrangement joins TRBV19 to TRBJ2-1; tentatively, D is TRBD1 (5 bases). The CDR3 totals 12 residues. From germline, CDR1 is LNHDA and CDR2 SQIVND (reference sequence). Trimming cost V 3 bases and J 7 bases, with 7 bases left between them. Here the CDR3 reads CASSMTANEQFF. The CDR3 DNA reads TGTGCCAGTAGTATGACAGCTAATGAGCAGTTCTTC.

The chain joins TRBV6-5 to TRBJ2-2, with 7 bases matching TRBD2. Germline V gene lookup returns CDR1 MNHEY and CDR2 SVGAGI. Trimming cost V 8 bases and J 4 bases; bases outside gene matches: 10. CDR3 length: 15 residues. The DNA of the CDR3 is TGTGCCAGCCGGCGTGGCGGGAGCGCCACCGGGGAGCTGTTTTTT. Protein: CASRRGGSATGELFF.

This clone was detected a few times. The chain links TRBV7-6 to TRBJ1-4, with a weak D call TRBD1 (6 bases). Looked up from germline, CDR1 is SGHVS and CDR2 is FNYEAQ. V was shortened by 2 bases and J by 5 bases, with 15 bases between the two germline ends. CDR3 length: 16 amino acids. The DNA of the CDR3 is TGTGCCAGCAGCTTAAGGGGGAAATGGGAGAATGAAAAACTGTTTTTT. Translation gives CASSLRGKWENEKLFF.

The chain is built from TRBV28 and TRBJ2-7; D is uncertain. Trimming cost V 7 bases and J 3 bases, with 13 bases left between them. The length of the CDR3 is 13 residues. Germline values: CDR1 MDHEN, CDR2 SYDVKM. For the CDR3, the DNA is TGTGCCAGCAAAAGCAGAGACTTCTACGAGCAGTACTTC. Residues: CASKSRDFYEQYF.

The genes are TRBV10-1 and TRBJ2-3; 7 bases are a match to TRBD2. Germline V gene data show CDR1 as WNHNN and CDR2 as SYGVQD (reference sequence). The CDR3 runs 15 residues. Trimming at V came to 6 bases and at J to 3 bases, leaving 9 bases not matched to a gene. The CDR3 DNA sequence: TGCGCCAGCAGCCCTTTAGGGACTACGACAGATACGCAGTATTTT. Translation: CASSPLGTTTDTQYF.

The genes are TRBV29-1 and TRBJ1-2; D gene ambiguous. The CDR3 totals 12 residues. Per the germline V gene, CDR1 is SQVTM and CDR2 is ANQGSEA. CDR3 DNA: TGCACAGGTACATCGGGGAACTATGGCTACACCTTC. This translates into CTGTSGNYGYTF.

CDR3 coding DNA: TGTGCCAGCAGTGATCATTACAAGGGGGCGAACACCGGGGAGCTGTTTTTT. Its translation: CASSDHYKGANTGELFF. The chain couples TRBV6-4 to TRBJ2-2, with a possible D match to TRBD1 (6 bases). Germline lookup yields CDR1 MRHNA and CDR2 SNTAGT. Trimming took 3 bases from V and 0 from J, leaving 14 bases between them. This CDR3 region has 17 residues.

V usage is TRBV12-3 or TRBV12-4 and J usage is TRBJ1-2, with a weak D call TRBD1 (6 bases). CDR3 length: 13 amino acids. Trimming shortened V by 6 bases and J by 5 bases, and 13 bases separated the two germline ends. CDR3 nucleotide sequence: TGTGCCAGCAGCCGGGGACATGTGTATGGCTACACCTTC. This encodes CASSRGHVYGYTF.